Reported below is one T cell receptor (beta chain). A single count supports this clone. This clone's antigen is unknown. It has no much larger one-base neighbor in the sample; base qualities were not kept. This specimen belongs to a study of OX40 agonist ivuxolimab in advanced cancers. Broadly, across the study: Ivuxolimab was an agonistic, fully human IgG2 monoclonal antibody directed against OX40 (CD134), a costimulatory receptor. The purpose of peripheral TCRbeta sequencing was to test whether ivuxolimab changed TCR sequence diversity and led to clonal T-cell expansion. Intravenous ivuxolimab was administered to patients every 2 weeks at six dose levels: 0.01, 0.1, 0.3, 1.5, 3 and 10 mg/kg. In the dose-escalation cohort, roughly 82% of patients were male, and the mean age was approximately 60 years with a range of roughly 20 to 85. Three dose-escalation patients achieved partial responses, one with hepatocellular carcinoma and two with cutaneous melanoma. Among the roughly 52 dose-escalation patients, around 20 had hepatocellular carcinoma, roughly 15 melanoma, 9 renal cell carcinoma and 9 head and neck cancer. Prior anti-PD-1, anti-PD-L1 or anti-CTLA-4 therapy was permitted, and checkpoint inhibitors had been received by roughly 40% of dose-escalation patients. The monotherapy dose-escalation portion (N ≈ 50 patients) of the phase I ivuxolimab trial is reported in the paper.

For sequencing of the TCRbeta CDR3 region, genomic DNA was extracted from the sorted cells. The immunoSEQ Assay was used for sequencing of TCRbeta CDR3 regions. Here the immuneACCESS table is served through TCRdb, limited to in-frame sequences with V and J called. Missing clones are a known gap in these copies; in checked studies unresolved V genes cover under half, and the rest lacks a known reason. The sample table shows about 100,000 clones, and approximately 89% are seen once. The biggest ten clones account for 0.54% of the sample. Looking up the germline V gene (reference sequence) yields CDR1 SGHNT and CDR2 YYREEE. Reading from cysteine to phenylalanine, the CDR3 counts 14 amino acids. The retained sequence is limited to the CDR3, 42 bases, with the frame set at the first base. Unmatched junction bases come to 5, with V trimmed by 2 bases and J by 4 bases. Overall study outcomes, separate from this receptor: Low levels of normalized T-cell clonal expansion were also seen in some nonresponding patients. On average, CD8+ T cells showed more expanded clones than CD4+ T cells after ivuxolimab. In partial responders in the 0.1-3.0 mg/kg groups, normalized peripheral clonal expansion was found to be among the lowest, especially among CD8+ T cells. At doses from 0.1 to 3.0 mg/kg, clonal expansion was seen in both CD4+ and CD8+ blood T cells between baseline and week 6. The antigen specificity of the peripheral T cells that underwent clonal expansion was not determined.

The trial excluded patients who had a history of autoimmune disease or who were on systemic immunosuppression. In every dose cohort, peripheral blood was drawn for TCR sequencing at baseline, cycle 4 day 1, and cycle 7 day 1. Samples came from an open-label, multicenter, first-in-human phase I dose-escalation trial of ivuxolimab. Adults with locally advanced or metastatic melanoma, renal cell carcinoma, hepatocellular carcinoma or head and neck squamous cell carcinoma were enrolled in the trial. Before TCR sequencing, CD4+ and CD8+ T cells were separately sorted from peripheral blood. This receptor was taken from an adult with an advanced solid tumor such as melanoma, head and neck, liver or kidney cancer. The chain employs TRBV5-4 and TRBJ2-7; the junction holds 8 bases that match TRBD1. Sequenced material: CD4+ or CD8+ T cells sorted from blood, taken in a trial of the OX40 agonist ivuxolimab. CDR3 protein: CASSFDRGVYEQYF. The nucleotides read TGTGCCAGCAGCTTCGACAGGGGAGTTTACGAGCAGTACTTC.